This T cell receptor (beta chain) was sequenced in a study of blood T cells in healthy people across ages. Study in general: Template switching captured about one barcoded beta molecule per two T cells.

CDR1 is LGHNA, CDR2 YNFKEQ, per germline. CDR3 length: 17 amino acids. V lost 3 bases and J lost 1; bases outside the gene matches: 7. Each donor had 8.5 to 10 milliliters of peripheral blood drawn. A J-beta primer mix and a sample-barcoded 5' primer were used in a second PCR of about 7 to 11 cycles. TCRdb itself ran the 5' RACE reads through MiXCR, one entry per CDR3 protein. The sample records some 290,000 distinct CDR3 sequences, 27% being singletons. The TCR sequence derives from a woman in her sixties or seventies in good health. Sequencing used blood. This chain joins TRBV4-2 and TRBJ2-1; 9 bases match TRBD2. The CDR3 protein is CASSHNEREDSYNEQFF. The CDR3 DNA is TGTGCCAGCAGCCACAACGAGCGGGAGGATTCCTACAATGAGCAGTTCTTC.